These 21 T cell receptor beta chains came from one sample sequenced in a study of cytomegalovirus exposure and HLA in healthy donors. The PCR ran on 60 Vbeta and 13 Jbeta primers. Libraries were prepared by immunoSEQ multiplex PCR; TCRdb keeps only in-frame clonotypes and omits some of them. The table includes about 200,000 clones, 80% to 90% detected once. The sequencing sample was made of PBMCs. These receptors came from a man aged 30 to 45 in good health and CMV-seronegative.

This clone came up a few times. The chain has TRBV29-1 and TRBJ2-7; weak D call: TRBD1 (6 bases). The length of the CDR3 is 16 residues. Trimming left V 4 bases short and J 3 bases short, with 22 bases between. In germline, CDR1 is SQVTM, CDR2 ANQGSEA. The DNA of the CDR3 is TGCAGCGTTGGTAGACGGGATCGGGACAAGATCTACGAGCAGTACTTC. Translation: CSVGRRDRDKIYEQYF.

V is TRBV9 and J is TRBJ2-1, with 15 nucleotides matching TRBD2. Germline lookup yields CDR1 SGDLS and CDR2 YYNGEE. V was clipped by 0 bases and J by 4 bases; unmatched bases: 8. The CDR3 is 19 amino acids. CDR3 in DNA: TGTGCCAGCAGCGTAGACGGGGGGACTAGCGGGGGGCGGTACAATGAGCAGTTCTTC. Translated, it gives CASSVDGGTSGGRYNEQFF. Combining the CDR3 with reference TRBV9 and TRBJ2-1 gives the whole variable domain DSGVTQTPKHLITATGQRVTLRCSPRSGDLSVYWYQQSLDQGLQFLIQYYNGEERAKGNILERFSAQQFPDLHSELNLSSLELGDSALYFCASSVDGGTSGGRYNEQFFGPGTRLTVL.

The chain couples TRBV28 to TRBJ1-1, with D perhaps TRBD1 (5 bases). Germline V CDR1 and CDR2: MDHEN, SYDVKM. CDR3 length: 14 amino acids. V lost 10 bases, J lost 6 bases, and 21 bases lay in between. CDR3 region: CATYRWGRAAEAFF. CDR3 DNA: TGTGCCACCTACCGCTGGGGCCGGGCAGCTGAAGCTTTCTTT.

The CDR3 coding sequence is TGCAGCGGGGGGACAGGGGCTGGCTACACCTTC. This translates into CSGGTGAGYTF. The rearrangement joins TRBV29-1 to TRBJ1-2; 10 positions agree with TRBD1. Germline CDR1 SQVTM, CDR2 ANQGSEA. Trimming took 7 bases from V and 7 from J; bases not matched to a gene: 3. The CDR3 has 11 residues.

This clone occurred a few times. The chain has TRBV5-4 and TRBJ2-2; D not certain. The CDR3 sequence is 14 residues long. Per germline, CDR1 SGHNT and CDR2 YYREEE (reference sequence). Trimming removed 2 bases from V and 1 base from J, with 6 bases in between. Here the CDR3 DNA reads TGTGCCAGCAGCTTCGGCGGGAACACCGGGGAGCTGTTTTTT. It yields the protein CASSFGGNTGELFF.

This sequence joins TRBV6-5 and TRBJ1-2, with D unresolved. Germline V gene sequence: CDR1 MNHEY, CDR2 SVGAGI. The CDR3 covers 14 residues. The V end lost 5 bases, the J end lost 2 bases, and 12 bases lay between the germline ends. CDR3 sequence (DNA): TGTGCCAGCAGTGATCCAACAGAGAACTATGGCTACACCTTC. Amino acid sequence: CASSDPTENYGYTF.

This clone was observed a handful of times. V usage is TRBV9 and J usage is TRBJ1-1; D is ambiguous. There are 12 residues in the CDR3. The V and J ends lost 3 bases and 5 bases respectively, with 8 bases between them. Germline assignment: CDR1 SGDLS and CDR2 YYNGEE. The CDR3 spells CASSGERTEAFF. CDR3 nucleotides: TGTGCCAGCAGCGGAGAGAGGACTGAAGCTTTCTTT.

The chain has TRBV13 and TRBJ2-2; perhaps TRBD1 as D (6 bases). Germline lookup yields CDR1 PRHDT and CDR2 FYEKMQ (reference sequence). This CDR3 spans 15 amino acids. V was shortened by 5 bases and J by 3 bases, with 13 bases between the two germline ends. CDR3 region: CASSADSRDTGELFF. The DNA of the CDR3 is TGTGCCAGCAGCGCGGACAGCCGCGACACCGGGGAGCTGTTTTTT.

Remarks on this clone: Different DNA sequences within this sample yield the same CDR3. The chain joins TRBV29-1 to TRBJ2-6, with 7 bases aligning to TRBD1. The germline CDR1 and CDR2 sequences are SQVTM and ANQGSEA. The CDR3 consists of 18 residues. Written as DNA, the CDR3 is TGCAGTGTTCCATGGCCGGGACAGAAGAGCTCTGGGGCCAACGTCCTGACTTTC. Translated: CSVPWPGQKSSGANVLTF.

J is TRBJ2-2 and V is TRBV5-6; no reliable D call. Germline CDR1 and CDR2: SGHDT and YYEEEE. Trimming pared 1 base from V and 0 bases from J, leaving 10 bases between. This CDR3 comprises 16 residues. The CDR3 nucleotides are TGTGCCAGCAGCTTGTACAAGTTCGCGAACACCGGGGAGCTGTTTTTT. It is translated as CASSLYKFANTGELFF.

The chain is built from TRBV11-2 and TRBJ2-3, with 13 nucleotides matching TRBD2. Trimming at V came to 1 base and at J to 4 bases, leaving 8 bases not matched to a gene. Germline values: CDR1 SGHAT, CDR2 FQNNGV. There are 18 residues in the CDR3. CDR3 sequence (DNA): TGTGCCAGCAGCTTAGTCAGACTAGCGGGGGGTCGGGCAGATACGCAGTATTTT. This encodes CASSLVRLAGGRADTQYF.

The chain joins TRBV25-1 to TRBJ1-1, with D tentatively TRBD1 (5 bases). V was cut by 7 bases and J by 3 bases, with 15 bases left in between. Germline V gives CDR1 MGHDK, CDR2 SYGVNS. This CDR3 has 14 residues. CDR3 protein: CASTLAGVDTEAFF. The DNA for the CDR3 is TGTGCCAGCACCCTTGCGGGGGTGGACACTGAAGCTTTCTTT.

This chain connects TRBV7-2 to TRBJ2-7; D not certain. This CDR3 has 12 residues. The germline V gene has CDR1 SGHTA and CDR2 FQGNSA. The germline V and J ends were trimmed by 5 bases and 4 bases, with 9 bases remaining between them. The DNA of the CDR3 is TGTGCCAGCAGCCCCCCCTCGTACGAGCAGTACTTC. The encoded protein is CASSPPSYEQYF.

V is TRBV19 and J is TRBJ1-1; D is ambiguous. The germline gives CDR1 LNHDA, CDR2 SQIVND (reference sequence). V was clipped by 10 bases and J by 0 bases, with 12 bases between them. The CDR3 runs to 13 residues. The CDR3 DNA is TGTGCCACTAGCCATACGGTGAACACTGAAGCTTTCTTT. It yields the protein CATSHTVNTEAFF. Full variable domain (outside the CDR3, taken from reference TRBV19 and TRBJ1-1): DGGITQSPKYLFRKEGQNVTLSCEQNLNHDAMYWYRQDPGQGLRLIYYSQIVNDFQKGDIAEGYSVSREKKESFPLTVTSAQKNPTAFYLCATSHTVNTEAFFGQGTRLTVV.

The V call is TRBV18, the J call TRBJ1-4, with no clear D. From germline, CDR1 is KGHSH and CDR2 LQKENI. V was clipped by 2 bases and J by 8 bases, with 9 bases between them. The CDR3 has 13 residues. CDR3 amino acids: CASSPSPGEKLFF. CDR3 sequence (DNA): TGTGCCAGCTCACCATCCCCGGGGGAAAAACTGTTTTTT.

The chain couples TRBV28 to TRBJ1-3; 8 nucleotides match TRBD1. Trimming removed 7 bases from V and 2 bases from J; junction bases left unmatched: 10. Germline values: CDR1 MDHEN, CDR2 SYDVKM. The CDR3 runs to 16 residues. This chain's CDR3 is CASKGGQGGTGNTIYF. DNA of the CDR3: TGTGCCAGCAAGGGAGGACAGGGAGGTACTGGAAACACCATATATTTT.

The chain employs TRBV6-5 and TRBJ1-6; 8 bases match TRBD1. Germline-derived CDR1 and CDR2 are MNHEY and SVGAGI. CDR3 size: 14 residues. V shed 8 bases and J 9 bases; nucleotides not matched to a gene: 9. CDR3 sequence: CASGSGQGPSPLHF. The CDR3 region has the DNA TGTGCCAGCGGGTCAGGACAGGGCCCTTCACCCCTCCACTTT.

V usage is TRBV30 and J usage is TRBJ1-1; possible D gene TRBD1, 5 bases. This CDR3 is built from 13 residues. Trimming removed 5 bases from V and 0 bases from J, with 10 bases in between. The germline V gene encodes CDR1 GTSNPN and CDR2 SVGIG (reference sequence). CDR3 sequence (DNA): TGTGCCTGGGCCAGGGAATTGAACACTGAAGCTTTCTTT. This sequence encodes CAWARELNTEAFF.

There are a few counts of this clone. The genes are TRBV2 and TRBJ2-7; D call uncertain. The CDR3 length is 11 residues. Trimming pared 6 bases from V and 4 bases from J, leaving 7 bases between. Germline CDR1 SNHLY, CDR2 FYNNEI. CDR3 protein: CASSLRYEQYF. In nucleotides, the CDR3 is TGTGCCAGCAGCCTTCGGTACGAGCAGTACTTC.

V gene TRBV27 combines with J gene TRBJ1-5; TRBD1 is a possible D gene (6 bases). Between the trimmed V and J ends, which lost 0 bases and 2 bases, there was a span of 17 bases. The CDR3 has 18 residues. CDR1 MNHEY and CDR2 SMNVEV come from the germline V gene (reference sequence). CDR3 residues: CASSLSMGGPKRNQPQHF. CDR3 DNA: TGTGCCAGCAGTTTATCGATGGGGGGGCCGAAACGCAATCAGCCCCAGCATTTT.

About this clone: Other DNA sequences from this sample encode an identical CDR3 as well. This chain connects TRBV30 to TRBJ1-1; weak D call: TRBD1 (5 bases). There are 16 residues in the CDR3. Germline lookup yields CDR1 GTSNPN and CDR2 SVGIG (reference sequence). V lost 0 bases, J lost 0 bases, and 14 bases lay in between. The CDR3 protein is CAWSVPPTGLNTEAFF. The CDR3 nucleotides read TGTGCCTGGAGTGTACCCCCCACAGGCTTGAACACTGAAGCTTTCTTT.